The 8 T cell receptor beta chains given below trace back to one sample, sequenced in a study of shared clonotypes between healthy human individuals. The table came from immunoSEQ multiplex PCR; TCRdb's copy has only in-frame clones and leaves some out. Seen here are a few million clones, 80% to 95% observed once, and the top ten hold under 0.45%. Sequenced: naive CD4+ T cells from PBMCs. Subset: CD45RA+ positively selected. Source of these receptors: a young man in good health. Some clones in this sample may be carry-over from other donors' samples.

V usage is TRBV28 and J usage is TRBJ2-7; D is undetermined. Germline-derived CDR1 and CDR2 are MDHEN and SYDVKM. This CDR3 is built from 13 residues. V lost 10 bases and J lost 0, with 13 bases in between. The CDR3 DNA is TGTGCCACTACGCCTTCGAGCTCCTACGAGCAGTACTTC. It translates to CATTPSSSYEQYF.

The chain uses TRBV18 and TRBJ2-5, with 9 bases lining up with TRBD1. CDR1 is KGHSH and CDR2 is LQKENI in the germline V gene. V lost 5 bases, J lost 4 bases, and 8 bases stayed unmatched. CDR3 length: 15 amino acids. CDR3 in DNA: TGTGCCAGCTCAGGACAGGGGACCCCATTAGAGACCCAGTACTTC. Translated: CASSGQGTPLETQYF.

The rearrangement links TRBV6-6 to TRBJ2-3; 9 bases align to TRBD1. V lost 5 bases, J lost 7 bases, and 7 bases stayed unmatched. CDR3 length: 14 residues. The germline CDR1 and CDR2 sequences are MNHNY and SVGAGI (reference sequence). CDR3: CASSLQGQGNTQYF. The CDR3 DNA is TGTGCCAGCAGTCTGCAGGGACAGGGAAATACGCAGTATTTT.

On this clone itself: This CDR3 is also generated by other DNA sequences in the sample. This sequence joins TRBV7-3 and TRBJ2-2; the match to TRBD1 covers 9 bases. Per germline, CDR1 SGHTA and CDR2 FQGTGA. The CDR3 is 15 amino acids. J lost 1 base, V lost 4 bases, and 1 base had no gene match. The CDR3 region is CASSSGQGNTGELFF. The CDR3 DNA reads as TGTGCCAGCAGCTCGGGACAGGGGAACACCGGGGAGCTGTTTTTT. Complete variable domain (other parts from reference TRBV7-3 and TRBJ2-2): GAGVSQTPSNKVTEKGKYVELRCDPISGHTALYWYRQSLGQGPEFLIYFQGTGAADDSGLPNDRFFAVRPEGSVSTLKIQRTERGDSAVYLCASSSGQGNTGELFFGEGSRLTVL.

The chain uses TRBV29-1 and TRBJ2-3, with 13 bases lining up with TRBD2. J was trimmed by 2 bases and V by 0 bases; bases with no gene match: 14. The germline gives CDR1 SQVTM, CDR2 ANQGSEA. CDR3 length: 20 residues. This chain's CDR3 is CSVEDSPPGTSGTTTDTQYF. The CDR3 coding sequence is TGCAGCGTTGAAGATTCACCACCAGGGACTAGCGGGACCACCACAGATACGCAGTATTTT.

The V and J genes are TRBV2 and TRBJ2-7; D remains unclear. From germline, CDR1 is SNHLY and CDR2 FYNNEI. V was clipped by 4 bases and J by 4 bases, with 5 bases between them. This CDR3 comprises 11 residues. CDR3 in amino acids: CASSGLYEQYF. Here the CDR3 DNA reads TGTGCCAGCAGTGGGCTATACGAGCAGTACTTC.

This sequence joins TRBV6-5 and TRBJ1-1; perhaps TRBD1 as D (5 bases). V was pared by 6 bases and J by 10 bases, with 12 bases between. This CDR3 is 11 amino acids long. CDR1 and CDR2 (germline): MNHEY, SVGAGI. Here the CDR3 reads CASSPGIGAFF. In DNA form, the CDR3 reads TGTGCCAGCAGCCCAGGGATTGGAGCTTTCTTT.

The rearrangement links TRBV5-6 to TRBJ1-4, with D uncertain. The CDR3 has 12 residues. Per the germline V gene, CDR1 is SGHDT and CDR2 is YYEEEE. V was cut by 4 bases and J by 8 bases, with 9 bases left in between. The chain's CDR3 is CASSPLEEKLFF. For the CDR3, the DNA is TGTGCCAGCAGCCCCCTCGAGGAAAAACTGTTTTTT.